A selection of T cell receptor beta chains follows, all from one sample in a study of OX40 agonist ivuxolimab in advanced cancers. The data were produced by immunoSEQ multiplex PCR, yet TCRdb's version contains in-frame clones alone and is incomplete. The table lists tens of thousands of clones, roughly 90% of them singletons. The sample here was CD4+ or CD8+ T cells sorted from blood, taken in a trial of the OX40 agonist ivuxolimab. The source of these receptors is an adult with an advanced solid tumor such as melanoma, head and neck, liver or kidney cancer. Both conserved end residues are part of each CDR3. Each record gives: D gene, clone size, V gene, J gene, CDR3 protein, CDR3 DNA. D genes are given only for firm matches. Clone size is given for some rows only: seen once, a few or many times, or a class if the clone is expanded.

-,-,TRBV13,TRBJ2-7,CASSLGTDLYYEQYF,TGTGCCAGCAGCTTAGGAACCGATTTATACTACGAGCAGTACTTC
TRBD1,-,TRBV4-1,TRBJ1-4,CASSQVQGGGDEKLFF,TGCGCCAGCAGCCAAGTTCAAGGGGGCGGGGATGAAAAACTGTTTTTT
TRBD2,-,TRBV2,TRBJ2-3,CASGTSPYDTQYF,TGTGCCAGCGGGACTAGCCCGTACGATACGCAGTATTTT
-,-,TRBV6-1,TRBJ1-1,CASSENRAWTEAFF,TGTGCCAGCAGTGAGAACAGGGCTTGGACTGAAGCTTTCTTT
TRBD2,-,TRBV7-9,TRBJ2-2,CASSFGLAERTGELFF,TGTGCCAGCAGCTTCGGACTAGCGGAAAGGACCGGGGAGCTGTTTTTT
-,-,TRBV23-1,TRBJ2-1,CASSQDRKQFF,TGCGCCAGCAGTCAAGACAGGAAGCAGTTCTTC
TRBD1,-,TRBV29-1,TRBJ1-6,CSVGTGKGSPLHF,TGCAGCGTTGGGACAGGGAAGGGTTCACCCCTCCACTTT
-,-,TRBV5-8,TRBJ1-1,CASSGWNQVEDTEAFF,TGTGCCAGCAGCGGGTGGAACCAGGTCGAGGACACTGAAGCTTTCTTT
TRBD2,-,TRBV5-4,TRBJ2-7,CASSLAGLAGGPYF,TGTGCCAGCAGCTTGGCGGGACTAGCGGGGGGGCCGTACTTC
-,-,TRBV19,TRBJ2-3,CASSILQTSTDTQYF,TGTGCCAGTAGTATTCTCCAGACTAGCACAGATACGCAGTATTTT
-,-,TRBV11-2,TRBJ2-7,CASSPGLSYEQYF,TGTGCCAGCAGCCCTGGTTTGTCCTACGAGCAGTACTTC
TRBD1,-,TRBV10-3,TRBJ1-5,CAISESTGNQPQHF,TGTGCCATCAGTGAGTCGACAGGGAATCAGCCCCAGCATTTT
-,-,TRBV19,TRBJ1-1,CASSISGRDTEAFF,TGTGCCAGTAGTATTTCAGGGAGAGACACTGAAGCTTTCTTT
TRBD2,-,TRBV5-3,TRBJ2-5,CARSLALRRKRGPGETQYF,TGTGCCAGAAGCTTGGCCCTACGCAGGAAGCGGGGGCCGGGGGAGACCCAGTACTTC
-,-,TRBV7-9,TRBJ2-1,CASSFPPRTAISYNEQFF,TGTGCCAGCAGCTTCCCACCGAGGACCGCAATTTCCTACAATGAGCAGTTCTTC
TRBD1,once,TRBV6-5,TRBJ2-7,CASSYSGQGVYEQYF,TGTGCCAGCAGTTACTCGGGACAGGGGGTCTACGAGCAGTACTTC
-,-,TRBV6-1,TRBJ1-5,CASTEPPRAGQPQHF,TGTGCCAGCACCGAACCCCCCCGGGCGGGTCAGCCCCAGCATTTT
-,few,TRBV19,TRBJ1-5,CASSIAGSSNQPQHF,TGTGCCAGTAGTATCGCAGGGTCGAGCAATCAGCCCCAGCATTTT
-,-,TRBV15,TRBJ2-1,CATSRDLQSSYNEQFF,TGTGCCACCAGCAGAGATCTACAGAGCTCCTACAATGAGCAGTTCTTC
-,once,TRBV15,TRBJ2-5,CATSRDLRGPPRDQYF,TGTGCCACCAGCAGAGATTTGCGGGGTCCGCCCCGGGACCAGTACTTC
TRBD2,-,TRBV9,TRBJ2-1,CASSVEGGVAGYNEQFF,TGTGCCAGCAGCGTAGAGGGTGGAGTAGCGGGCTACAATGAGCAGTTCTTC
-,-,TRBV2,TRBJ1-1,CASSRAPIGGVGSEAFF,TGTGCCAGCAGCCGTGCGCCCATAGGGGGAGTCGGGAGTGAAGCTTTCTTT
-,-,TRBV6-5,TRBJ2-7,CASSYSDHEQYF,TGTGCCAGCAGTTACTCCGACCACGAGCAGTACTTC
-,-,TRBV7-8,TRBJ1-1,CASSLALGTMNTEAFF,TGTGCCAGCAGCTTAGCGCTCGGGACAATGAACACTGAAGCTTTCTTT
TRBD2,-,TRBV7-6,TRBJ2-3,CASSFSAGEVDTQYF,TGTGCCAGCAGCTTTTCCGCGGGAGAAGTCGATACGCAGTATTTT
-,-,TRBV5-6,TRBJ2-3,CASSLTDTQYF,TGTGCCAGCAGCTTGACAGATACGCAGTATTTT
TRBD1,-,TRBV10-2,TRBJ2-7,CASGQDPRAREQYF,TGCGCCAGCGGACAGGATCCCCGGGCCAGAGAGCAGTACTTC
-,-,TRBV19,TRBJ1-5,CASTIGGQPQHF,TGTGCCAGTACGATAGGGGGACAGCCCCAGCATTTT
-,-,TRBV25-1,TRBJ2-1,CASSAPGAVYNEQFF,TGTGCCAGCAGTGCCCCGGGCGCAGTCTACAATGAGCAGTTCTTC
-,-,TRBV19,TRBJ1-3,CATQAKGGNTIYF,TGTGCCACCCAAGCCAAGGGAGGAAACACCATATATTTT
TRBD2,-,TRBV5-4,TRBJ2-7,CASSLVAGAGYEQYF,TGTGCCAGCAGCTTGGTAGCGGGAGCAGGATACGAGCAGTACTTC
-,-,TRBV27,TRBJ2-7,CASSLIGRLSYEQYF,TGTGCCAGCAGTTTAATCGGGCGGCTCTCCTACGAGCAGTACTTC
-,once,TRBV7-3,TRBJ2-1,CASSLTGNEQFF,TGTGCCAGCAGCCTAACTGGAAATGAGCAGTTCTTC
-,once,TRBV15,TRBJ2-3,CATSGRRGVRDTQYF,TGTGCCACCAGTGGACGTAGAGGGGTACGAGATACGCAGTATTTT
TRBD1,-,TRBV27,TRBJ2-4,CASSLSAGGDIQYF,TGTGCCAGCAGTTTATCGGCAGGGGGTGACATTCAGTACTTC
-,-,TRBV27,TRBJ1-2,CASSSTPRPGFYGYTF,TGTGCCAGCAGTTCAACCCCCCGACCTGGTTTCTATGGCTACACCTTC
-,-,TRBV7-6,TRBJ2-3,CASSLAPPDTQYF,TGTGCCAGCAGCTTAGCCCCCCCAGATACGCAGTATTTT